Listed below are T cell receptor beta chains from one sample, sequenced in a study of cytomegalovirus exposure and HLA in healthy donors. Libraries were prepared by immunoSEQ multiplex PCR; TCRdb keeps only in-frame clonotypes and omits some of them. The sample carries roughly 84,000 clones, roughly 63% recorded once. The sequenced sample was PBMCs. The receptors were sampled from a woman aged 40 to 55 in good health and CMV-seropositive. Each CDR3 is given with its conserved first and last residue. The order of the fields is D gene, clone size, V gene, J gene, CDR3 DNA, CDR3 protein. D genes are given only for firm matches. Clone size appears in some rows only: once, few, many, or a class for an expanded clone.

NA	once	TRBV10-3	TRBJ2-3	TGTGCCATCAGGGGGGAACGGGACTTCACAGATACGCAGTATTTT	CAIRGERDFTDTQYF
TRBD2	few	TRBV7-9	TRBJ2-2	TGTGCCAGCAGCATGCGCGGGACTAGCGACACCGGGGAGCTGTTTTTT	CASSMRGTSDTGELFF
NA	few	TRBV19	TRBJ1-1	TGTGCCAGTACCCAGGGGCCAGCTTTGGTAGCTTTCTTT	CASTQGPALVAFF
TRBD1	NA	TRBV5-1	TRBJ2-5	TGCGCCAGCACCGCCGGAGCAGGGGGTAGGGAGACCCAGTACTTC	CASTAGAGGRETQYF
NA	NA	TRBV18	TRBJ2-1	TGTGCCAGCTCACCAGTCGGGTTTTATGAGCAGTTCTTC	CASSPVGFYEQFF
NA	once	TRBV19	TRBJ1-2	TGTGCCAGTAGTAAGGAGGGAGACTATGGCTACACCTTC	CASSKEGDYGYTF
NA	few	TRBV30	TRBJ1-1	TGTGCCTGGAGCCGACAGACGAACACTGAAGCTTTCTTT	CAWSRQTNTEAFF
TRBD2	NA	TRBV28	TRBJ2-7	TGTGCCAGCAGTCCCCCAGGGACTAGCGAGCAGTACTTC	CASSPPGTSEQYF
NA	NA	TRBV28	TRBJ2-7	TGTGCCAGCAGTTTGGCCGGGACCTACGAGCAGTACTTC	CASSLAGTYEQYF
TRBD1	NA	TRBV7-7	TRBJ2-7	TGTGCCAGCAGCTTTTCGGACAGGAACTCCTACGAGCAGTACTTC	CASSFSDRNSYEQYF
NA	NA	TRBV27	TRBJ2-3	TGTGCCAGCAGTCTGCTGTCTAGTGGCGGCACAGATACGCAGTATTTT	CASSLLSSGGTDTQYF
TRBD2	NA	TRBV15	TRBJ2-7	TGTGCCACCAGCAAACTATTAGCGGGAGATGACGAGCAGTACTTC	CATSKLLAGDDEQYF
NA	NA	TRBV6-6	TRBJ1-2	TGTGCCAGCAGTTACACTCTATTCGGAGGGGCTTATGGCTACACCTTC	CASSYTLFGGAYGYTF
NA	NA	TRBV18	TRBJ1-2	TGTGCCAGCTCATTACAGGGTGACTATGGCTACACCTTC	CASSLQGDYGYTF
NA	NA	TRBV11-2	TRBJ2-1	TGTGCCAGCGGACTAAACAATGAGCAGTTCTTC	CASGLNNEQFF
NA	NA	TRBV11-2	TRBJ1-2	TGTGCCAGCAGCCATAGGGGATCCCCCTATGGCTACACCTTC	CASSHRGSPYGYTF
NA	NA	TRBV28	TRBJ1-1	TGTGCCAGCCCCCCCCGCGGGATGAACACTGAAGCTTTCTTT	CASPPRGMNTEAFF
NA	once	TRBV28	TRBJ1-2	TGTGCCAGCAGTGAAACAGTTAACTATGGCTACACCTTC	CASSETVNYGYTF
TRBD1	NA	TRBV28	TRBJ2-7	TGTGCCAGCAGTCAAACCACAGGGGCCCTCTACGAGCAGTACTTC	CASSQTTGALYEQYF
TRBD2	few	TRBV6-1	TRBJ2-2	TGTGCCACTACGAGCGGGAGGTCCGGGGAGCTGTTTTTT	CATTSGRSGELFF
NA	NA	TRBV27	TRBJ1-5	TGTGCCAGCAGTTTGGACGGGATGGCCTATCAGCCCCAGCATTTT	CASSLDGMAYQPQHF
NA	NA	TRBV6-1	TRBJ1-1	TGTGCCAGCAGGCGGAGTGGATTATGGACTGAAGCTTTCTTT	CASRRSGLWTEAFF
TRBD1	NA	TRBV4-3	TRBJ2-2	TGCGCCAGCAGCCAAGATCCTCGGACAGGGTTAATCACCGGGGAGCTGTTTTTT	CASSQDPRTGLITGELFF
NA	NA	TRBV15	TRBJ1-1	TGTGCCACCAGCAGCCCCAGGGTGAACACTGAAGCTTTCTTT	CATSSPRVNTEAFF
TRBD2	NA	TRBV5-4	TRBJ2-7	TGTGCCAGCAGCTGGGGGACTAGCGGGAGTTACGAGCAGTACTTC	CASSWGTSGSYEQYF
TRBD1	NA	TRBV19	TRBJ1-1	TGTGCCAGTAGTCATATTCCCGGACAGGGTTCCGTCGGCAATGAAGCTTTCTTT	CASSHIPGQGSVGNEAFF
TRBD1	NA	TRBV5-4	TRBJ1-1	TGTGCCAGCAGCCAGGAGCCGGGACAGGGGGCGGAGAACACTGAAGCTTTCTTT	CASSQEPGQGAENTEAFF
TRBD1	NA	TRBV10-3	TRBJ1-1	TGTGCCATCAGTTCCGGGACAGCCTACATGAACACTGAAGCTTTCTTT	CAISSGTAYMNTEAFF
NA	NA	TRBV4-3	TRBJ1-2	TGCGCCAGCAGCCAAGAAGGGGTGAAGAGCTATGGCTACACCTTC	CASSQEGVKSYGYTF
TRBD2	NA	TRBV5-4	TRBJ2-5	TGTGCCAGCAGCTTGAGGGTAGCGGGAGCTCGAGAGACCCAGTACTTC	CASSLRVAGARETQYF
TRBD1	NA	TRBV10-3	TRBJ1-1	TGTGCCATCAGGGGGGACAGTACGGTGGCTGAAGCTTTCTTT	CAIRGDSTVAEAFF
NA	few	TRBV5-4	TRBJ2-6	TGTGCCAGCAGCCAGCCCGCAGGGACCAACGTCCTGACTTTC	CASSQPAGTNVLTF
TRBD1	NA	TRBV5-4	TRBJ2-7	TGTGCCAGCAGTTGGGACAGGGGAGGCGAGCAGTACTTC	CASSWDRGGEQYF
TRBD1	NA	TRBV30	TRBJ2-7	TGTGCCTGGAGTAAAAGACAGGGGGTCTACGAGCAGTACTTC	CAWSKRQGVYEQYF
TRBD2	NA	TRBV11-2	TRBJ2-1	TGTGCCAGCACCGGGACTACAAATGAGCAGTTCTTC	CASTGTTNEQFF
TRBD1	NA	TRBV28	TRBJ2-2	TGTGCCAGCACACGGAAGACAGGGCTTTATACCGGGGAGCTGTTTTTT	CASTRKTGLYTGELFF
NA	few	TRBV10-3	TRBJ2-5	TGTGCCATCAGAGAGGATGAAGGGGGGGGAGAGACCCAGTACTTC	CAIREDEGGGETQYF
NA	NA	TRBV29-1	TRBJ2-1	TGCAGCGTTGGGAGAATAAGAGATGAGCAGTTCTTC	CSVGRIRDEQFF
NA	few	TRBV21-1	TRBJ2-7	TGTGCCAGCACTACCAGGGAGGGCCCCAGAACCTACGAGCAGTACTTC	CASTTREGPRTYEQYF
TRBD2	NA	TRBV7-2	TRBJ2-7	TGTGCCAGCAGCTTAGTAGGGGGAGCGGGGGAATACGAGCAGTACTTC	CASSLVGGAGEYEQYF
NA	few	TRBV9	TRBJ2-1	TGTGCCAGCTCCACACAAATGAGGGGGGAGCAGTTCTTC	CASSTQMRGEQFF
TRBD1	NA	TRBV5-6	TRBJ2-3	TGTGCCAGCAGCTGGACAGGGAGAGGAACAGATACGCAGTATTTT	CASSWTGRGTDTQYF
TRBD1	NA	TRBV5-1	TRBJ2-5	TGCGCCAGCAGCTACGGGACAGGGGGCCAAGAGACCCAGTACTTC	CASSYGTGGQETQYF
NA	NA	TRBV10-3	TRBJ1-2	TGTGCCATCAGTGAGTCGACGGTGGGGGGATACACCTTC	CAISESTVGGYTF
NA	NA	TRBV9	TRBJ1-1	TGTGCCAGCTCCCCGACAGCCATGAACACTGAAGCTTTCTTT	CASSPTAMNTEAFF
TRBD2	NA	TRBV7-2	TRBJ2-7	TGTGCCAGCAGCTTAGGTTTCCGGGAGGGTGAGCAGTACTTC	CASSLGFREGEQYF
NA	NA	TRBV28	TRBJ2-1	TGTGCCAGCAGTTTGGGGATCGCCCCCCCGGACTGGGAGCAGTTCTTC	CASSLGIAPPDWEQFF
TRBD1	NA	TRBV18	TRBJ2-1	TGTGCCAGCTCACCTTCAGGACAGGTAGACAATGAGCAGTTCTTC	CASSPSGQVDNEQFF
NA	few	TRBV5-6	TRBJ1-6	TGTGCCAGCAGCTTAACAGGGAATTCACCCCTCCACTTT	CASSLTGNSPLHF
NA	few	TRBV7-2	TRBJ2-5	TGTGCCAGCAGTAGACATCCCCGCGGGGGCCGCGGGGAGACCCAGTACTTC	CASSRHPRGGRGETQYF